This entry lists 6 T cell receptor beta chains sequenced from one sample in a study of cytomegalovirus exposure and HLA in healthy donors. TCRdb's copy holds only in-frame clones and misses some; the assay was immunoSEQ multiplex PCR. The table records some 180,000 clones, about three quarters of them present only once. Sequenced sample: PBMCs. The receptors stem from a woman aged 25 to 45 in good health and CMV-seronegative.

The gene calls are TRBV7-8 and TRBJ2-5; possibly TRBD2 for D (5 bases). This CDR3 has 14 residues. Trimming stripped 2 bases from V and 5 bases from J, with 12 bases between. CDR1 SGHVS and CDR2 FQNEAQ come from the germline V gene. The CDR3 sequence is CASSLTGLGETQYF. For the CDR3, the DNA is TGTGCCAGCAGCTTAACGGGGTTAGGCGAGACCCAGTACTTC.

In this sample, this clone turned up a few times. The gene calls are TRBV4-1 and TRBJ1-2; TRBD1 aligns across 7 bases. V gave up 2 bases and J gave up 7 bases; unmatched junction bases: 4. Germline loops: CDR1 MGHRA, CDR2 YSYEKL. The CDR3 is 13 amino acids. This CDR3 reads CASSQPGGFGYTF. The CDR3 DNA follows: TGCGCCAGCAGCCAACCAGGGGGGTTTGGCTACACCTTC.

The V call is TRBV5-6, the J call TRBJ2-2; the D gene is possibly TRBD2 (6 bases). The CDR3 covers 17 residues. Germline V CDR1 and CDR2: SGHDT, YYEEEE. Trimming took off 4 bases at V and 1 base at J, with 17 bases between the two ends. This CDR3 reads CASSPPWGDGNTGELFF. For the CDR3, the DNA is TGTGCCAGCAGCCCTCCTTGGGGGGATGGGAACACCGGGGAGCTGTTTTTT.

This clone was recorded a few times. Other DNA sequences within the sample encode an identical CDR3. The chain links TRBV5-1 to TRBJ2-7; D is possibly TRBD1 (5 bases). V was clipped by 0 bases and J by 4 bases, with 8 bases between them. CDR1 is SGHRS, CDR2 YFSETQ, per germline. The CDR3 totals 13 residues. The chain's CDR3 is CASSLGGRYEQYF. The CDR3 DNA reads TGCGCCAGCAGCTTGGGGGGCCGATACGAGCAGTACTTC.

This clone has just one count. The chain links TRBV29-1 to TRBJ2-3; TRBD1 matches 7 bases. The CDR3 extends over 14 amino acids. Trimming took 6 bases from V and 0 from J; bases not matched to a gene: 6. Germline V CDR1 and CDR2: SQVTM, ANQGSEA. The CDR3 DNA reads TGCAGCGTCATTGGACAGGAGAGCACAGATACGCAGTATTTT. It encodes CSVIGQESTDTQYF.

This rearrangement joins TRBV10-1 to TRBJ2-7; no reliable D call. The V end was cut by 3 bases, the J end by 0 bases, with 9 bases between. CDR3 length: 14 amino acids. The germline gives CDR1 WNHNN, CDR2 SYGVQD (reference sequence). The DNA of the CDR3 is TGCGCCAGCAGTGACGGCGGTAGCTCCTACGAGCAGTACTTC. Amino acids: CASSDGGSSYEQYF.